This section outlines one T cell receptor beta chain sequence together with its context. The target antigen is unknown. The repertoire was sequenced with immunoSEQ multiplex PCR; TCRdb's copy has only in-frame clones and lacks some. The repertoire holds 65,000 to 80,000 clones, 92% seen once, with around 7.1% in the top ten. The data stem from a study of T cell responses to AZD1222 COVID-19 vaccine. Trimming took off 1 base at V and 7 bases at J, with 16 bases between the two ends. Germline CDR1 SQVTM, CDR2 ANQGSEA. CDR3 length equals 15 residues. Notes on the study in general: Nearly half of the spike-specific TCRs reportedly recognize variant regions that carry no mutations. Clonal diversity was possibly underestimated, and the donors were mostly white British, with more females. The breadth and depth of Spike-specific TCRs increased once two AZD1222 doses had been given.

This material consisted of peripheral blood, taken on day 0 of MenACWY control vaccination. The receptor was isolated from an adult in good health. The chain employs TRBV29-1 and TRBJ2-2; the D gene is possibly TRBD1 (6 bases). The CDR3 protein is CSVEVTAGVGGELFF. Here the CDR3 DNA reads TGCAGCGTTGAAGTAACTGCAGGGGTCGGCGGGGAGCTGTTTTTT.